This T cell receptor (beta chain) was found in a study of blood T cell repertoires in COVID-19. Data came from immunoSEQ multiplex PCR; TCRdb stores just in-frame clones and leaves some out. The sample includes 200,000 or so clones, about nine tenths seen only once; the top ten take 3% to 4.5%. Germline CDR1 MNHEY, CDR2 SMNVEV (reference sequence). The CDR3 runs 17 residues. V lost 1 base and J lost 4; bases outside the gene matches: 10. Participants were aged roughly 18 to 90 years, lived in roughly 23 US areas, and enrolled virtually. Participants' reported clinical history set cohort assignment. Sequenced material: PBMCs or T cells enriched from blood (not recorded which). The TCR originated in a woman aged 40 to 50 with acute COVID-19. The chain recombines TRBV27 with TRBJ1-2; TRBD1 matches at 9 bases. The CDR3 loop is CASSLFPDRGRSYGYTF. The CDR3 coding sequence is TGTGCCAGCAGTTTATTTCCGGACAGGGGAAGATCCTATGGCTACACCTTC.